This T cell receptor (beta chain) was recovered during a study of long-term antiretroviral therapy in people with HIV. Whole-study context: The earliest samples came about a decade before the 2015 immediate-ART recommendation.

This CDR3 region has 12 residues. V shed 4 bases and J shed 6 bases, with 10 bases lying between them. Per germline, CDR1 SGHNT and CDR2 YYREEE (reference sequence). To note about this clone: The antigen is undetermined.

Findings and caveats of the study: Repertoires in HIV (unlike those of controls) had narrower CDR3 length ranges.

The immunoSEQ assay was v3.0, run at survey level. Per-sample sequencing targets were 40,000-50,000 T-cell genomes. Profiled with immunoSEQ multiplex PCR; TCRdb holds only in-frame clones, not every one. The sample consists of about 24,000 clones, roughly four fifths of them appearing once. HIV-positive participants all received treatment in the United States. This chain connects TRBV5-4 to TRBJ1-2; maybe TRBD1 (6 bases). This TCR derives from a man aged 50-59 years with HIV. The sample in question was unsorted PBMCs, obtained 0.4 years after starting antiretroviral therapy. CDR3 residues: CASSVGQNGYTF. The CDR3 region has the DNA TGTGCCAGCAGCGTTGGACAGAATGGCTACACCTTC.